This T cell receptor beta chain comes out of a study of T cell responses to AZD1222 COVID-19 vaccine. For the study at large: Doses given second, at about 4 or about 12 weeks, were pooled. Study-wide results and caveats: Scientists sampled the repertoires only once the peak T cell response had passed. At 160-218 and 743-854, vaccine-associated CD4 TCRs were dominant, and they spanned spike. Only a handful of AZD1222 recipients, more than five in all, had baseline seropositivity.

Here immunoSEQ multiplex PCR was the method, and the copy in TCRdb shows in-frame clones only, minus some. The repertoire has 100,000 to 150,000 clones, just over 85% of them found once; the top ten carry about 7.9%. In regard to this clone: Its antigen is as yet unknown.

There are 13 residues in the CDR3. J gave up 6 bases and V 6 bases, and 8 bases lay outside the gene matches. Germline V gene lookup returns CDR1 PRHDT and CDR2 FYEKMQ (reference sequence). This sequence joins TRBV13 and TRBJ2-7; 7 positions match TRBD2. The sequenced sample was peripheral blood, obtained on day 0 of AZD1222 vaccination. This receptor was taken from an adult in good health. The CDR3: CASRRGGSSEQYF. CDR3 sequence (DNA): TGTGCCAGCAGAAGAGGCGGGAGCAGCGAGCAGTACTTC.